Here is one T cell receptor (beta chain) with its context. What it binds is unknown. CDR1 and CDR2 (germline): DFQATT, SNEGSKA (reference sequence). Deletions cut 5 bases from V and 7 bases from J, with 7 bases between. The CDR3 totals 10 residues. This sample is part of a study of T cells in Graves' hyperthyroidism and ophthalmopathy. Overall study results and limits: The blood repertoire included most of the expanded thyroid clonotypes above 0.001. Ophthalmopathy, which appeared later, was predicted by the model a median about 6.8 months before onset.

Researchers amplified the TCR beta CDR3 regions from RNA transcripts. TCR CDR3 underwent first-round RT-PCR with the HTBI primer set. TCRdb reprocessed the multiplex PCR reads with MiXCR, giving one entry per CDR3 protein. Of 690,000 or so distinct CDR3 sequences in the sample, about 17% were seen once. The sequence was collected from a woman in her 50s with Graves' hyperthyroidism that later progressed to Graves' ophthalmopathy. J is TRBJ2-3 and V is TRBV20-1, with a weak D call TRBD1 (5 bases). Sequences were obtained from blood. The CDR3 loop is CSADRNTQYF. The CDR3 DNA follows: TGCAGTGCTGACAGAAATACGCAGTATTTT.